Below, 28 T cell receptor beta chains from the same sample are listed, as sequenced in a study of cytomegalovirus exposure and HLA in healthy donors. A multiplex PCR was run with 60 Vbeta primers and 13 Jbeta primers. The data were produced by immunoSEQ multiplex PCR, yet TCRdb's version contains in-frame clones alone and is incomplete. Counted here are more than 85,000 clones, less than 70% occurring once; the ten biggest clones make up 1.2%. The specimen sequenced was PBMCs. Receptors originate from a female donor in good health and CMV-seronegative.

This chain joins TRBV6-4 and TRBJ1-1; no clear D gene. Germline V gene lookup returns CDR1 MRHNA and CDR2 SNTAGT. This CDR3 region has 15 residues. V lost 3 bases, J lost 9 bases, and 20 bases lay in between. The CDR3 sequence is CASSEGSGGGSQAFF. For the CDR3, the DNA is TGTGCCAGCAGTGAGGGGTCGGGAGGAGGGTCTCAAGCTTTCTTT.

The rearrangement uses TRBV18 and TRBJ1-1; TRBD1 agrees at 8 bases. The germline gives CDR1 KGHSH, CDR2 LQKENI. Trimming at V came to 10 bases and at J to 1 base, leaving 8 bases not matched to a gene. The CDR3 extends over 14 amino acids. CDR3 coding DNA: TGTGCCACCCGGACAGGGTGGGAGAACACTGAAGCTTTCTTT. This encodes CATRTGWENTEAFF.

The CDR3 is CASSPSKATNEQFF. The CDR3 coding sequence is TGTGCCAGCTCACCTAGTAAGGCGACAAATGAGCAGTTCTTC. The chain employs TRBV18 and TRBJ2-1; D is uncertain. CDR1 and CDR2 from the germline V gene are KGHSH and LQKENI. The CDR3 has 14 residues. V lost 3 bases to trimming and J lost 7 bases, with 13 bases between them. The full variable domain, with the rest looked up from reference TRBV18 and TRBJ2-1, is NAGVMQNPRHLVRRRGQEARLRCSPMKGHSHVYWYRQLPEEGLKFMVYLQKENIIDESGMPKERFSAEFPKEGPSILRIQQVVRGDSAAYFCASSPSKATNEQFFGPGTRLTVL.

This clone was found a few times. This sequence joins TRBV20-1 and TRBJ1-2, with a possible D match to TRBD1 (6 bases). This CDR3 is built from 11 residues. Trimming left V 5 bases short and J 8 bases short, with 12 bases between. Germline-derived CDR1 and CDR2 are DFQATT and SNEGSKA (reference sequence). In DNA form, the CDR3 reads TGCAGTGCTCTACAGGGAGGGGGCTACACCTTC. It translates to CSALQGGGYTF.

This clone was seen a handful of times. The CDR3 region has the DNA TGTGCCAGCAGCCCGCGGCCGGATAGCAATCAGCCCCAGCATTTT. Translating it yields CASSPRPDSNQPQHF. The rearrangement uses TRBV7-2 and TRBJ1-5, with D hard to call. The CDR3 totals 15 residues. With 5 bases removed from V and 0 bases from J, the gap between germline ends came to 11 bases. Germline V gene sequence: CDR1 SGHTA, CDR2 FQGNSA. The whole variable domain, filled in from reference TRBV7-2 and TRBJ1-5, reads GAGVSQSPSNKVTEKGKDVELRCDPISGHTALYWYRQSLGQGLEFLIYFQGNSAPDKSGLPSDRFSAERTGGSVSTLTIQRTQQEDSAVYLCASSPRPDSNQPQHFGDGTRLSIL.

This clone turned up a few times. This rearrangement joins TRBV25-1 to TRBJ2-1; TRBD2 aligns across 9 bases. The germline V gene encodes CDR1 MGHDK and CDR2 SYGVNS. There are 14 residues in the CDR3. Germline trimming cut 7 bases from V and 4 bases from J; bases unmatched to any gene: 5. The CDR3 DNA is TGTGCCAGCACCCGCGGGGGGGGATACAATGAGCAGTTCTTC. This codes for CASTRGGGYNEQFF.

The chain joins TRBV6-6 to TRBJ1-2; no clear D gene. This CDR3 has 14 amino acids. Germline-derived CDR1 and CDR2 are MNHNY and SVGAGI (reference sequence). Trimming removed 1 base from V and 8 bases from J, with 14 bases in between. CDR3 in amino acids: CASSYFGVGEGYTF. CDR3 DNA sequence: TGTGCCAGCAGTTACTTCGGGGTTGGGGAGGGCTACACCTTC.

The chain uses TRBV28 and TRBJ1-1; 12 positions match TRBD1. Germline loops: CDR1 MDHEN, CDR2 SYDVKM. The CDR3 is made up of 16 amino acids. The V and J ends lost 6 bases and 4 bases, in that order; junction bases with no gene match: 9. The CDR3 nucleotides are TGTGCCAGCAGAGCTCCGGGACAGGGGGCGGTCACTGAAGCTTTCTTT. The encoded protein is CASRAPGQGAVTEAFF.

The sample holds a few counts of this clone. The rearrangement links TRBV7-2 to TRBJ2-3, with TRBD2 matching over 7 bases. The CDR3 extends over 16 amino acids. Germline CDR1 and CDR2: SGHTA and FQGNSA. The trim removed 7 bases at V and 4 bases at J, leaving 14 bases unmatched. CDR3 residues: CASIQLAASGPDTQYF. The CDR3 nucleotides read TGTGCCAGCATCCAATTGGCGGCTAGCGGCCCAGATACGCAGTATTTT.

The chain has TRBV6-1 and TRBJ2-3; 8 bases are a match to TRBD1. This CDR3 spans 15 amino acids. Looked up from germline, CDR1 is MNHNS and CDR2 is SASEGT. Unmatched junction bases numbered 3, after V lost 0 bases and J lost 4 bases. CDR3: CASSEAQGAADTQYF. The CDR3 DNA follows: TGTGCCAGCAGTGAAGCGCAGGGGGCGGCAGATACGCAGTATTTT.

The table lists this clone with a few counts. The chain combines TRBV4-1 with TRBJ1-2; tentative D call: TRBD1 (5 bases). V gave up 0 bases and J gave up 12 bases, with 11 bases separating them. The CDR3 contains 12 residues. Germline-derived CDR1 and CDR2 are MGHRA and YSYEKL. The CDR3 bases are TGCGCCAGCAGCCAAGAGGCGGGGCCCCACACCTTC. Its translation is CASSQEAGPHTF.

This clone is labeled medium-sized (0.01 to 0.1%). The V call is TRBV13, the J call TRBJ2-3; TRBD2 agrees at 10 bases. Germline CDR1 and CDR2: PRHDT and FYEKMQ (reference sequence). J was trimmed by 1 base and V by 4 bases; bases with no gene match: 20. CDR3 length: 21 residues. Written as DNA, the CDR3 is TGTGCCAGCAGCTCAACCCCCGGGACTAGCGAAGGAAAAGGAGGCACAGATACGCAGTATTTT. It specifies CASSSTPGTSEGKGGTDTQYF.

The rearrangement joins TRBV5-1 to TRBJ1-1; 8 bases line up with TRBD1. The CDR3 totals 14 residues. The germline V gene has CDR1 SGHRS and CDR2 YFSETQ. V shed 4 bases and J 11 bases; nucleotides not matched to a gene: 13. The CDR3 region is CASSPGGEFVGAFF. The CDR3 DNA reads as TGCGCCAGCAGCCCAGGGGGCGAGTTCGTAGGCGCTTTCTTT.

Points on this clone: At one boundary the junction diverges from the germline segment, which might be a read error. The V and J genes are TRBV7-7 and TRBJ2-7; TRBD1 aligns across 7 bases. CDR3 length equals 13 residues. Germline CDR1 and CDR2: SSHAT and FNYEAQ (reference sequence). As DNA, the CDR3 is TGTGCTAGCAGCCCGGGACAGACCTACGAGCAGTACTTC. Its translation: CASSPGQTYEQYF.

This chain joins TRBV4-1 and TRBJ2-4; the match to TRBD1 covers 10 bases. The V and J ends lost 1 base and 7 bases, in that order; junction bases with no gene match: 4. Germline values: CDR1 MGHRA, CDR2 YSYEKL. The CDR3 runs to 15 residues. This CDR3 reads CASSQGDRGGNIQYF. CDR3 sequence (DNA): TGCGCCAGCAGCCAAGGGGACAGGGGCGGGAACATTCAGTACTTC.

The chain employs TRBV28 and TRBJ2-5; 8 bases match TRBD1. The junction had 6 bases not matched to a gene; V was cut back by 4 bases and J by 2 bases. This CDR3 comprises 15 residues. The germline V gene encodes CDR1 MDHEN and CDR2 SYDVKM. The CDR3 nucleotides are TGTGCCAGCAGTTCCCCCGGGGACAGGCAAGAGACCCAGTACTTC. Translated, it gives CASSSPGDRQETQYF. Together with reference TRBV28 and TRBJ2-5, the CDR3 gives the full variable domain: DVKVTQSSRYLVKRTGEKVFLECVQDMDHENMFWYRQDPGLGLRLIYFSYDVKMKEKGDIPEGYSVSREKKERFSLILESASTNQTSMYLCASSSPGDRQETQYFGPGTRLLVL.

This sequence joins TRBV6-4 and TRBJ2-1; 9 nucleotides line up with TRBD1. V lost 6 bases and J lost 4; bases outside the gene matches: 7. This CDR3 comprises 15 residues. CDR1 and CDR2 (germline): MRHNA, SNTAGT. CDR3: CASSPGQGPYNEQFF. The CDR3 DNA reads as TGTGCCAGCAGCCCGGGACAGGGACCTTACAATGAGCAGTTCTTC.

V gene TRBV21-1 combines with J gene TRBJ2-1; the listed D gene, TRBD2, was not tested against the DNA. TRBV21-1 is an annotated pseudogene. The CDR3 is 13 amino acids. The CDR3 bases are TGTGCCAGCAGCCGCGGTCGGGGGTCTGAGCAGTTCTTC. Translation: CASSRGRGSEQFF.

V gene TRBV6-1 combines with J gene TRBJ2-7, with 9 nucleotides matching TRBD1. Unmatched junction bases numbered 7, after V lost 4 bases and J lost 3 bases. Germline V gene lookup returns CDR1 MNHNS and CDR2 SASEGT. The CDR3 is 15 residues long. This CDR3 reads CASSVGQGSSYEQYF. The CDR3 DNA follows: TGTGCCAGCAGTGTCGGACAGGGGTCCAGCTACGAGCAGTACTTC.

The J gene is TRBJ1-2, the V gene TRBV30, with D unresolved. V shed 0 bases and J shed 7 bases, with 9 bases lying between them. Germline V gene sequence: CDR1 GTSNPN, CDR2 SVGIG (reference sequence). The length of the CDR3 is 12 residues. The CDR3 region is CAWSVLGFGYTF. CDR3 nucleotides: TGTGCCTGGAGTGTACTCGGGTTTGGCTACACCTTC. Filled out from reference TRBV30 and TRBJ1-2, the complete variable domain reads SQTIHQWPATLVQPVGSPLSLECTVEGTSNPNLYWYRQAAGRGLQLLFYSVGIGQISSEVPQNLSASRPQDRQFILSSKKLLLSDSGFYLCAWSVLGFGYTFGSGTRLTVV.

The genes are TRBV25-1 and TRBJ1-4; the D is unclear. The CDR3 sequence is 14 residues long. With 3 bases removed from V and 8 bases from J, the gap between germline ends came to 13 bases. Germline CDR1 is MGHDK and CDR2 is SYGVNS. The CDR3 loop reads CASSDQSTREKLFF. The CDR3 DNA reads TGTGCCAGCAGTGATCAATCAACACGAGAAAAACTGTTTTTT.

This clone was recorded a few times. This sequence joins TRBV10-1 and TRBJ2-2, with D possibly matching TRBD2 (5 bases). Germline CDR1 and CDR2: WNHNN and SYGVQD (reference sequence). The ends were cut back, 2 bases at V and 4 bases at J, with 8 bases in the middle. There are 14 residues in the CDR3. The CDR3 sequence: CASSEGRGTGELFF. The DNA of the CDR3 is TGCGCCAGCAGTGAGGGACGGGGCACCGGGGAGCTGTTTTTT.

The chain couples TRBV11-3 to TRBJ1-1; a weak D match, TRBD1 (6 bases). The CDR3 consists of 14 residues. From germline, CDR1 is SGHNT and CDR2 YENEEA. V lost 7 bases, J lost 1 base, and 13 bases lay in between. CDR3 loop: CASTKQGRNTEAFF. The CDR3 nucleotides read TGTGCCAGCACAAAACAGGGAAGGAACACTGAAGCTTTCTTT.

The CDR3 protein is CASSEKEALEQYF. DNA of the CDR3: TGCGCCAGCTCCGAAAAGGAGGCGTTGGAGCAGTACTTC. The chain couples TRBV10-2 to TRBJ2-7, with TRBD2 as a possible D gene (5 bases). The CDR3 has 13 amino acids. Per the germline V gene, CDR1 is WSHSY and CDR2 is SAAADI. Trimming left V 8 bases short and J 7 bases short, with 18 bases between.

The V call is TRBV4-2, the J call TRBJ2-5; 7 positions match TRBD2. The CDR3 runs 16 residues. Per germline, CDR1 LGHNA and CDR2 YNFKEQ. J lost 2 bases, V lost 5 bases, and 11 bases had no gene match. The CDR3 coding sequence is TGTGCCAGCAGCTCGCCCTCGGGACTATTACAAGAGACCCAGTACTTC. It yields the protein CASSSPSGLLQETQYF.

A few counts support this clone. The chain links TRBV5-1 to TRBJ2-1; 12 bases are a match to TRBD2. The CDR3 spans 16 residues. Losses at the gene ends were 7 bases for V and 2 bases for J; bases not matched to a gene: 7. Germline CDR1 and CDR2: SGHRS and YFSETQ. CDR3 sequence reads: CASRWTSGVTYNEQFF. For the CDR3, the DNA is TGCGCCAGCCGATGGACTAGCGGGGTCACCTACAATGAGCAGTTCTTC. Together with reference TRBV5-1 and TRBJ2-1, the CDR3 gives the full variable domain: KAGVTQTPRYLIKTRGQQVTLSCSPISGHRSVSWYQQTPGQGLQFLFEYFSETQRNKGNFPGRFSGRQFSNSRSEMNVSTLELGDSALYLCASRWTSGVTYNEQFFGPGTRLTVL.

This clone has a single count. J is TRBJ2-7 and V is TRBV29-1, with D tentatively TRBD1 (5 bases). Trimming pared 7 bases from V and 3 bases from J, leaving 19 bases between. Germline loops: CDR1 SQVTM, CDR2 ANQGSEA. The CDR3 loop spans 14 amino acids. DNA of the CDR3: TGCAGCGCCAAAATAGGGCAGGGAAACTACGAGCAGTACTTC. Its protein is CSAKIGQGNYEQYF.

This chain joins TRBV28 and TRBJ2-7; a possible D gene is TRBD2 (5 bases). The CDR3 loop spans 12 amino acids. V lost 6 bases and J 3 bases, leaving 9 bases between the germline ends. Germline V gives CDR1 MDHEN, CDR2 SYDVKM. CDR3 sequence reads: CASRTGFYEQYF. CDR3 in DNA: TGTGCCAGCAGAACGGGATTCTACGAGCAGTACTTC.